The clone carrying this T cell receptor beta chain has just a few counts. Its antigen is not identified. The CDR3 runs to 14 residues. With 5 bases removed from V and 7 bases from J, the gap between germline ends came to 17 bases. Germline values: CDR1 MNHEY, CDR2 SMNVEV (reference sequence). These data are taken from a study of blood T cells in healthy people across ages. Study-level findings and limits: There were more naive CD4+ cells and higher diversity in long-lived donors than in aged donors.

A J-beta primer mix and a sample-barcoded 5' primer were used in a second PCR of roughly 6 to 11 cycles. A single record per CDR3 protein comes from TCRdb applying MiXCR to the 5' RACE reads. The repertoire holds 650,000 to 1,000,000 distinct CDR3 sequences, with around 36% as singletons. This chain connects TRBV27 to TRBJ1-2; perhaps TRBD1 as D (5 bases). The sequence was collected from a man aged 18 to 29 in good health. The sequenced sample was blood. This CDR3 reads CASSPSGRGFGYTF. CDR3 nucleotide sequence: TGTGCCAGCAGTCCCTCAGGGCGTGGGTTTGGCTACACCTTC.